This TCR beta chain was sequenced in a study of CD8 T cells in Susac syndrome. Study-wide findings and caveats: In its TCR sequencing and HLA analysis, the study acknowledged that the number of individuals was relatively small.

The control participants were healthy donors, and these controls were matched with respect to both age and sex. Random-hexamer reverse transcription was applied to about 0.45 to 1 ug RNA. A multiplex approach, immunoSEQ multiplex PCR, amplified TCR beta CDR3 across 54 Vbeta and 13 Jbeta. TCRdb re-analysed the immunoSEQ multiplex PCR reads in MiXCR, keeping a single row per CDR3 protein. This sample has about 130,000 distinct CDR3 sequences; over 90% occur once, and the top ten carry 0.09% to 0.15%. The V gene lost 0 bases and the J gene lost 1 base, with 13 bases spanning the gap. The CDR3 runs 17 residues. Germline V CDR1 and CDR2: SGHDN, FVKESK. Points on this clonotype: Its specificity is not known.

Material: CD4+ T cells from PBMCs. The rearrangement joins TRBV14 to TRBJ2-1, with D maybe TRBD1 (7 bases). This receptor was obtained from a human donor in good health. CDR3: CASSQEGGDSSYNEQFF. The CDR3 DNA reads TGTGCCAGCAGCCAAGAAGGCGGGGACAGTTCCTACAATGAGCAGTTCTTC.